A selection of T cell receptor beta chains follows, all from one sample in a study of blood T cell repertoires in COVID-19. Clones were read by immunoSEQ multiplex PCR, and TCRdb kept only the in-frame ones, dropping some. The table records 200,000 to 250,000 clones, 65% to 85% of them present only once. Sequenced: peripheral blood. The receptor source for this set is an elderly woman with acute or convalescent COVID-19. CDR3s include the opening cysteine and the closing phenylalanine or tryptophan. Each record gives: D gene, V gene, clone size, J gene, CDR3 protein, CDR3 DNA. A D gene is named only where the DNA matches it firmly. A row's size may be missing; if present it is once, few, many or a size class.

>TRBD1|TRBV5-1|-|TRBJ1-2
CASSLVGQGANYGYTF
TGCGCCAGCAGCTTGGTGGGACAGGGAGCTAACTATGGCTACACCTTC
>-|TRBV2|once|TRBJ1-2
CASRPETGYGYTF
TGTGCCAGCAGACCCGAGACAGGCTATGGCTACACCTTC
>-|TRBV6-5|few|TRBJ1-2
CASSYSGLSGDYGYTF
TGTGCCAGCAGTTACTCGGGCCTCTCAGGGGACTATGGCTACACCTTC
>-|TRBV6-5|-|TRBJ1-6
CASSYSRAGLNSPLHF
TGTGCCAGCAGTTACTCGAGGGCAGGTCTAAATTCACCCCTCCACTTT
>-|TRBV11-3|-|TRBJ1-1
CASSLNAAAQTEAFF
TGTGCCAGCAGCTTGAACGCGGCGGCGCAGACTGAAGCTTTCTTT
>TRBD2|TRBV7-9|-|TRBJ2-3
CASSYGLAGGLGDTQYF
TGTGCCAGCAGCTACGGACTAGCGGGAGGCTTGGGTGATACGCAGTATTTT
>TRBD1|TRBV10-3|-|TRBJ1-4
CATRGGQGSEKLFF
TGTGCCACCAGGGGCGGACAGGGTAGTGAAAAACTGTTTTTT
>TRBD1|TRBV11-2|-|TRBJ1-6
CASSPGDRDASPLHF
TGTGCCAGCAGCCCGGGGGACAGAGACGCTTCACCCCTCCACTTT
>TRBD2|TRBV3-1/TRBV3-2|-|TRBJ2-2
CASSQDNGGAGELFF
TGTGCCAGCAGTCAAGACAATGGGGGGGCCGGGGAGCTGTTTTTT
>TRBD1|TRBV29-1|-|TRBJ2-5
CSVVRQGVVETQYF
TGCAGCGTTGTGAGACAGGGGGTTGTAGAGACCCAGTACTTC
>TRBD1|TRBV25-1|-|TRBJ1-2
CASTSDRGLGGYTF
TGTGCCAGCACTTCGGACAGGGGGCTGGGTGGCTACACCTTC
>TRBD2|TRBV11-2|-|TRBJ2-1
CASTRLAGGSYNEQFF
TGTGCCAGCACCAGACTAGCGGGAGGTTCCTACAATGAGCAGTTCTTC
>TRBD1|TRBV29-1|-|TRBJ2-1
CSVDRDEGSSYNEQFF
TGCAGCGTGGACAGGGATGAGGGAAGCTCCTACAATGAGCAGTTCTTC
>-|TRBV15|-|TRBJ1-2
CATSTPDSYGYTF
TGTGCCACCAGCACTCCGGACAGTTATGGCTACACCTTC
>-|TRBV7-9|-|TRBJ2-7
CASSLDLAGGEQYF
TGTGCCAGCAGCTTAGATCTCGCGGGCGGGGAGCAGTACTTC
>-|TRBV10-1|-|TRBJ2-3
CASSESTGAADTQYF
TGCGCCAGCAGTGAGTCTACGGGAGCTGCAGATACGCAGTATTTT
>TRBD1|TRBV19|-|TRBJ1-1
CASSGQGHATEAFF
TGTGCCAGTAGCGGACAGGGACACGCCACTGAAGCTTTCTTT
>-|TRBV5-8|-|TRBJ1-5
CASSSEGPFNQPQHF
TGTGCCAGCAGCTCGGAGGGCCCCTTCAATCAGCCCCAGCATTTT
>-|TRBV19|once|TRBJ1-5
CASSGTRGNQPQHF
TGTGCCAGTAGTGGAACAAGGGGGAATCAGCCCCAGCATTTT
>-|TRBV6-1|-|TRBJ1-3
CASSEAGSSGNTIYF
TGTGCCAGCAGTGAAGCCGGGAGCTCTGGAAACACCATATATTTT
>-|TRBV2|-|TRBJ2-1
CASSERQGGGGEQFF
TGTGCCAGCAGTGAGCGGCAGGGGGGTGGTGGGGAGCAGTTCTTC
>TRBD2|TRBV19|-|TRBJ2-2
CASSFRGGATGELFF
TGTGCCAGTAGCTTCCGGGGAGGGGCAACCGGGGAGCTGTTTTTT
>-|TRBV5-5|few|TRBJ1-2
CASSSGLTQNYGYTF
TGTGCCAGCAGCTCGGGACTGACCCAGAACTATGGCTACACCTTC
>-|TRBV2|-|TRBJ2-7
CASKQPDSSYEQYF
TGTGCCAGCAAACAACCAGATTCCTCCTACGAGCAGTACTTC
>-|TRBV7-9|-|TRBJ1-6
CASSPSRVDQGGPLHF
TGTGCCAGCAGCCCTAGTAGGGTGGATCAGGGTGGACCCCTCCACTTT
>-|TRBV16|-|TRBJ1-2
CASSQFPGDNYGYTF
TGTGCCAGCAGCCAATTTCCAGGGGATAACTATGGCTACACCTTC